This entry features one TCR beta chain sequence. Losses at the gene ends were 4 bases for V and 4 bases for J; bases not matched to a gene: 8. The CDR3 runs to 16 residues. The germline V gene encodes CDR1 SGHDT and CDR2 YYEEEE. The sample comes from a study of T cell changes during pregnancy in multiple sclerosis. Generated by immunoSEQ multiplex PCR, the TCRdb table keeps only in-frame clones and is missing some. This sample carries approximately 70,000 clones, about 91% of them seen once, and the ten largest clones take more than 1.2%. The receptor was derived from a female donor with multiple sclerosis, enrolled in a pregnancy study. The V call is TRBV5-6, the J call TRBJ2-5, with 12 bases matching TRBD2. Sample: peripheral blood, taken after pregnancy. In DNA, the CDR3 is TGTGCCAGCAGCGCCGGGACTAGCGGGTTTCGAGAGACCCAGTACTTC. It specifies CASSAGTSGFRETQYF.